Listed below are T cell receptor beta chains from one sample, sequenced in a study of T cell changes during pregnancy in multiple sclerosis. Sequencing used immunoSEQ multiplex PCR; TCRdb keeps in-frame clones, though not all of them. The sample lists fewer than 50,000 clones, approximately 90% occurring once. The sequenced sample was CD8+ T cells from peripheral blood mononuclear cells, obtained in the third trimester of pregnancy. These receptors all come from a female donor with multiple sclerosis, enrolled in a pregnancy study. Each CDR3 is given with its conserved first and last residue. Each record gives: J gene, D gene, V gene, clone size, CDR3 protein, CDR3 DNA. D genes are given only for firm matches. Not all rows give a size; the values are once, few, many and, for expanded clones, a class.

TRBJ2-3 | TRBD2 | TRBV6-4 | NA | CASSRTSGSTDTQYF | TGTGCCAGCAGTCGGACTAGCGGGAGCACAGATACGCAGTATTTT
TRBJ1-4 | NA | TRBV7-9 | NA | CASSPPGKRSENEKLFF | TGTGCCAGCAGCCCACCCGGGAAAAGGAGTGAGAATGAAAAACTGTTTTTT
TRBJ1-2 | TRBD1 | TRBV4-1 | NA | CASSQERDRGLFGYTF | TGCGCCAGCAGCCAAGAGCGGGACAGGGGGCTTTTTGGCTACACCTTC
TRBJ1-2 | NA | TRBV7-9 | NA | CASSLGGREIEGYTF | TGTGCCAGCAGCTTAGGGGGCCGGGAGATCGAGGGCTACACCTTC
TRBJ2-7 | NA | TRBV9 | NA | CASSVEDRGGGGQYF | TGTGCCAGCAGCGTAGAGGATCGGGGCGGGGGCGGGCAGTACTTC
TRBJ2-6 | NA | TRBV6-5 | NA | CASSFFSGANVLTF | TGTGCCAGCAGTTTCTTTTCTGGGGCCAACGTCCTGACTTTC
TRBJ1-1 | NA | TRBV6-5 | NA | CASSRGEAFF | TGTGCCAGCAGTAGGGGTGAAGCTTTCTTT
TRBJ2-1 | NA | TRBV19 | NA | CASSIVGRRDEQFF | TGTGCCAGTAGTATAGTCGGCCGGAGGGATGAGCAGTTCTTC
TRBJ1-1 | TRBD1 | TRBV4-1 | NA | CASSLLQGADTEAFF | TGCGCCAGCAGCCTGTTACAGGGGGCAGATACTGAAGCTTTCTTT
TRBJ2-6 | NA | TRBV4-3 | NA | CASSPQGSGANVLTF | TGCGCCAGCAGCCCTCAGGGCTCTGGGGCCAACGTCCTGACTTTC
TRBJ2-5 | TRBD1 | TRBV10-3 | NA | CAIRTGEREETQYF | TGTGCCATCAGGACAGGGGAGAGAGAGGAGACCCAGTACTTC
TRBJ1-1 | NA | TRBV5-4 | once | CASSFGQRAFF | TGTGCCAGCAGCTTCGGGCAGCGGGCTTTCTTT
TRBJ1-5 | TRBD1 | TRBV28 | once | CASNRDRAYQPQHF | TGTGCCAGCAACCGAGACAGGGCTTATCAGCCCCAGCATTTT
TRBJ1-1 | NA | TRBV10-2 | NA | CASSDAENTEAFF | TGCGCCAGCAGTGATGCAGAGAACACTGAAGCTTTCTTT
TRBJ2-1 | TRBD1 | TRBV27 | NA | CASTQGGRGHEQFF | TGTGCCAGCACCCAAGGGGGCAGGGGACATGAGCAGTTCTTC
TRBJ1-1 | TRBD1 | TRBV6-6 | NA | CASSQAQGVGTEAFF | TGTGCCAGCAGTCAAGCACAGGGGGTCGGAACTGAAGCTTTCTTT
TRBJ1-2 | NA | TRBV6-5 | once | CASSYGAPGGYGYTF | TGTGCCAGCAGTTACGGCGCCCCGGGGGGCTATGGCTACACCTTC
TRBJ1-2 | TRBD1 | TRBV6-5 | once | CASSGWTGNYGYTF | TGTGCCAGCAGTGGATGGACAGGGAACTATGGCTACACCTTC
TRBJ1-2 | NA | TRBV9 | NA | CASSVASGHGYTF | TGTGCCAGCAGCGTAGCTTCAGGGCATGGCTACACCTTC
TRBJ2-3 | TRBD2 | TRBV6-1 | NA | CASSDQVGAGSTDTQYF | TGTGCCAGCAGTGATCAGGTCGGAGCGGGGAGCACAGATACGCAGTATTTT
TRBJ1-6 | NA | TRBV4-3 | NA | CASSQAQGLASPLHF | TGCGCCAGCAGCCAAGCCCAGGGGCTGGCTTCACCCCTCCACTTT
TRBJ2-7 | TRBD1 | TRBV27 | NA | CASSPRTGGVEQYF | TGTGCCAGCAGTCCAAGGACAGGGGGCGTCGAGCAGTACTTC
TRBJ2-7 | NA | TRBV6-1 | NA | CASREQVYEQYF | TGTGCCAGCAGGGAACAGGTGTACGAGCAGTACTTC
TRBJ1-2 | TRBD1 | TRBV27 | NA | CASRQGVWSNYGYTF | TGTGCCAGCCGACAGGGGGTATGGTCTAACTATGGCTACACCTTC
TRBJ1-5 | TRBD1 | TRBV18 | NA | CASLDRGGQPQHF | TGTGCCAGCCTTGACAGGGGCGGCCAGCCCCAGCATTTT
TRBJ2-5 | NA | TRBV10-1 | NA | CASSESFTRGETQYF | TGCGCCAGCAGTGAGTCTTTTACGCGGGGAGAGACCCAGTACTTC
TRBJ2-7 | NA | TRBV6-1 | NA | CASSDISTGYQVSYEQYF | TGTGCCAGCAGTGACATATCTACAGGGTACCAGGTCTCCTACGAGCAGTACTTC
TRBJ2-1 | NA | TRBV13 | NA | CASSLGAPNEQFF | TGTGCCAGCAGCTTAGGAGCCCCCAATGAGCAGTTCTTC
TRBJ2-4 | NA | TRBV28 | NA | CAGAEQGRAKNIQYF | TGTGCCGGGGCGGAACAGGGGAGGGCCAAAAACATTCAGTACTTC
TRBJ1-6 | NA | TRBV30 | NA | CAWSVLAGPNSPLHF | TGTGCCTGGAGTGTACTAGCAGGACCAAATTCACCCCTCCACTTT
TRBJ1-2 | TRBD1 | TRBV10-2 | NA | CASSMGQASQNYGYTF | TGCGCCAGCAGTATGGGACAGGCTAGTCAAAACTATGGCTACACCTTC
TRBJ2-7 | NA | TRBV10-2 | NA | CASSTLGREQYF | TGCGCCAGCAGTACTCTGGGCCGCGAGCAGTACTTC
TRBJ1-4 | TRBD1 | TRBV19 | NA | CASSRTGANNEKLFF | TGTGCCAGTAGTCGGACAGGCGCTAATAATGAAAAACTGTTTTTT
TRBJ2-7 | NA | TRBV11-2 | NA | CASSLVGVSNEQYF | TGTGCCAGCAGCTTGGTCGGGGTTAGTAACGAGCAGTACTTC
TRBJ1-1 | NA | TRBV6-4 | NA | CASRVSGGTEAFF | TGTGCCAGCAGGGTATCCGGCGGCACTGAAGCTTTCTTT
TRBJ1-3 | NA | TRBV4-1 | NA | CASSQRSTVYSGNTIYF | TGCGCCAGCAGCCAACGGTCAACGGTATACTCTGGAAACACCATATATTTT
TRBJ1-4 | NA | TRBV18 | NA | CASSPYGEKLFF | TGTGCCAGCTCACCGTACGGGGAAAAACTGTTTTTT
TRBJ2-7 | NA | TRBV28 | NA | CASSVQGWYEQYF | TGTGCCAGCAGCGTACAGGGTTGGTATGAGCAGTACTTC